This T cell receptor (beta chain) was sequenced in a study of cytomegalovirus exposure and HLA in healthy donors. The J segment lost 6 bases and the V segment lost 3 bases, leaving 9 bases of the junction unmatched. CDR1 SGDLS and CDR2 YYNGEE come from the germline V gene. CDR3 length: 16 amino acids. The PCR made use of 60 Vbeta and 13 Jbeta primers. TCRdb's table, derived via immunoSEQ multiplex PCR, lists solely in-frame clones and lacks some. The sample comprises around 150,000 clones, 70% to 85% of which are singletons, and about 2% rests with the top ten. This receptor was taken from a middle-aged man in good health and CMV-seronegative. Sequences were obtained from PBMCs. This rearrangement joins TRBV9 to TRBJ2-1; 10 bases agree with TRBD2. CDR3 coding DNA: TGTGCCAGCAGCGAAATAGCGGGAGGACCCTTCAATGAGCAGTTCTTC. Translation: CASSEIAGGPFNEQFF. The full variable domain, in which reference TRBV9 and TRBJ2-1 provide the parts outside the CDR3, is DSGVTQTPKHLITATGQRVTLRCSPRSGDLSVYWYQQSLDQGLQFLIQYYNGEERAKGNILERFSAQQFPDLHSELNLSSLELGDSALYFCASSEIAGGPFNEQFFGPGTRLTVL.